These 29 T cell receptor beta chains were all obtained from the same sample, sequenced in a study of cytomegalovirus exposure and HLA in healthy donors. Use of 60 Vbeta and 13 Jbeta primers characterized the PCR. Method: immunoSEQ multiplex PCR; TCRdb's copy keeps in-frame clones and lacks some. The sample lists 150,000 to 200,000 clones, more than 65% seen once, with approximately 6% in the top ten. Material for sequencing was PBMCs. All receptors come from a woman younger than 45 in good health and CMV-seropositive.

This CDR3 is CASSQLGSGYGYTF. The CDR3 nucleotides read TGTGCCAGCAGCCAACTTGGGTCAGGGTATGGCTACACCTTC. This chain joins TRBV14 and TRBJ1-2, with D tentatively TRBD1 (5 bases). V lost 2 bases, J lost 5 bases, and 12 bases lay in between. The CDR3 runs 14 residues. Looked up from germline, CDR1 is SGHDN and CDR2 is FVKESK.

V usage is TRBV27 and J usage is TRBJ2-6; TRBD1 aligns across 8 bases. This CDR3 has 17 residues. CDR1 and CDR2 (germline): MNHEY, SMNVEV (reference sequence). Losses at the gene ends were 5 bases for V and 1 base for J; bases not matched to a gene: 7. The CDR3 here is CASSPRTGNSGANVLTF. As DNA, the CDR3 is TGTGCCAGCAGTCCCCGGACAGGGAATTCTGGGGCCAACGTCCTGACTTTC.

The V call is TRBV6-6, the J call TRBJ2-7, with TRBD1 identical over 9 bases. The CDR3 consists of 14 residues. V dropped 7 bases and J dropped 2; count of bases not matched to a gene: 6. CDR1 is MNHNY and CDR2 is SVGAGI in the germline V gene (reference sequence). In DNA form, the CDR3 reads TGTGCCAGCACCGGACAGGGGACCCCCTACGAGCAGTACTTC. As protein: CASTGQGTPYEQYF.

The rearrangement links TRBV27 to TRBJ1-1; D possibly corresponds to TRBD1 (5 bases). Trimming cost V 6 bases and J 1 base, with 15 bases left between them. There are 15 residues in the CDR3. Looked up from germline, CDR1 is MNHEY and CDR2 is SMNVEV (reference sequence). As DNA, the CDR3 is TGTGCCAGCAGCCCTATCGAGCAGGGGAACACTGAAGCTTTCTTT. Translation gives CASSPIEQGNTEAFF.

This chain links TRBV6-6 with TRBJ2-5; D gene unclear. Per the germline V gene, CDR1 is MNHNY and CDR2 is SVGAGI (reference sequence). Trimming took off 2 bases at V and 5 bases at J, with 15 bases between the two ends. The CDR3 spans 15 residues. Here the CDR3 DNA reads TGTGCCAGCAGTTACCCCGCGTCAGGTGGGGAGACCCAGTACTTC. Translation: CASSYPASGGETQYF.

The CDR3 here is CASSQWEGNMNTEAFF. The DNA of the CDR3 is TGTGCCAGCAGCCAGTGGGAGGGGAACATGAACACTGAAGCTTTCTTT. The rearrangement uses TRBV14 and TRBJ1-1, with a weak D call TRBD1 (5 bases). The CDR3 is made up of 16 amino acids. The germline V and J ends were trimmed by 3 bases and 0 bases, with 14 bases remaining between them. Germline CDR1 is SGHDN and CDR2 is FVKESK.

CDR3 bases: TGTGCCACAGAGGGGTTTTCCGGGAGGACTGAAGCTTTCTTT. Its translation is CATEGFSGRTEAFF. V usage is TRBV25-1 and J usage is TRBJ1-1; tentatively, D is TRBD1 (5 bases). V lost 10 bases to trimming and J lost 5 bases, with 20 bases between them. Germline CDR1 MGHDK, CDR2 SYGVNS. The CDR3 is made up of 14 amino acids.

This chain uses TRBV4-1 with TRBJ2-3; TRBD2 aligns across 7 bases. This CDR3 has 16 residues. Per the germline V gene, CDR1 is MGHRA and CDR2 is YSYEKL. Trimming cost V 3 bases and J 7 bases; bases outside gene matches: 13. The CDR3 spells CASSQLMAGEGHTQYF. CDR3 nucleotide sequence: TGCGCCAGCAGCCAGCTAATGGCGGGAGAGGGGCATACGCAGTATTTT.

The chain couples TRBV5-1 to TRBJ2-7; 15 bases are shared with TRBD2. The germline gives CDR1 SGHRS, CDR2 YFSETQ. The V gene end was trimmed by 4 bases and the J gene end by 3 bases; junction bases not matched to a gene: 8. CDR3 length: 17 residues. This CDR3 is CASSPRTSGGVHYEQYF. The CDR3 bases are TGCGCCAGCAGCCCCAGGACTAGCGGGGGGGTCCACTACGAGCAGTACTTC. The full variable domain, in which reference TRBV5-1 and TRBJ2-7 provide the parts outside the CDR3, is KAGVTQTPRYLIKTRGQQVTLSCSPISGHRSVSWYQQTPGQGLQFLFEYFSETQRNKGNFPGRFSGRQFSNSRSEMNVSTLELGDSALYLCASSPRTSGGVHYEQYFGPGTRLTVT.

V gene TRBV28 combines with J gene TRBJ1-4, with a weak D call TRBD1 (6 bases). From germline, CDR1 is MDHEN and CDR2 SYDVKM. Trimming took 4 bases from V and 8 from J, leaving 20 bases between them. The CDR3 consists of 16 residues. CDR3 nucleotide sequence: TGTGCCAGCAGTTCCGAACAGGGTCCACGGAGGGAAAAACTGTTTTTT. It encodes CASSSEQGPRREKLFF.

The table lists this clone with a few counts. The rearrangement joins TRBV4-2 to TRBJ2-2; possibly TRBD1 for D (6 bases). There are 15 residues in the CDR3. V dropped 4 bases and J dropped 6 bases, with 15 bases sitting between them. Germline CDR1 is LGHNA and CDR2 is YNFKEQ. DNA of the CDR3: TGTGCCAGCAGCCCCACGCACAGGGATTCCGGGGAGCTGTTTTTT. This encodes CASSPTHRDSGELFF.

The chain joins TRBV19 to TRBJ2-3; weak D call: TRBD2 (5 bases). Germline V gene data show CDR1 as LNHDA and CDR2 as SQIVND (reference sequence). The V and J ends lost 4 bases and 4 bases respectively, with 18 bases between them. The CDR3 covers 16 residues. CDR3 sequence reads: CASSNEAGPWADTQYF. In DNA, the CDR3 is TGTGCCAGTAGTAACGAGGCGGGTCCCTGGGCAGATACGCAGTATTTT.

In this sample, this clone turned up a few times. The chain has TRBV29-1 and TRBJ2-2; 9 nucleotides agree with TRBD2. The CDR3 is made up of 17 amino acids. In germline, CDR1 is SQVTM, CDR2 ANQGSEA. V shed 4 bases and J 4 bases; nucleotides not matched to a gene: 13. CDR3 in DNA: TGCAGCGTTGGTCTTTACAGCGGGAGGCTGAGCACCGGGGAGCTGTTTTTT. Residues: CSVGLYSGRLSTGELFF.

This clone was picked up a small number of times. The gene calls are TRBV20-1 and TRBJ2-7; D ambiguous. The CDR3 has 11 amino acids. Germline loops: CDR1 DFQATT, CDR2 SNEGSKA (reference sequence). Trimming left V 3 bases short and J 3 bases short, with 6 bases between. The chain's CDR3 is CSASRVYEQYF. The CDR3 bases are TGCAGTGCTAGTCGTGTCTACGAGCAGTACTTC.

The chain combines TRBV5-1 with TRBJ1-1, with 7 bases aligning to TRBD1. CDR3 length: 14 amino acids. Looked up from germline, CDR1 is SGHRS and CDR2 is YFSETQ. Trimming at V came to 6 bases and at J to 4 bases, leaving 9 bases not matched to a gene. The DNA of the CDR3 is TGCGCCAGCACCTGGACAGGTGTAGGCACTGAAGCTTTCTTT. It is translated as CASTWTGVGTEAFF.

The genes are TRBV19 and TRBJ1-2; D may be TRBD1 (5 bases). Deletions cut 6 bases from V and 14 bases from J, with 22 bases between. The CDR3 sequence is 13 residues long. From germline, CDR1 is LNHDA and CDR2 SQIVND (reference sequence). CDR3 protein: CASSTGGEARKTF. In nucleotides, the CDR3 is TGTGCCAGTAGCACGGGGGGGGAAGCTCGGAAAACCTTC.

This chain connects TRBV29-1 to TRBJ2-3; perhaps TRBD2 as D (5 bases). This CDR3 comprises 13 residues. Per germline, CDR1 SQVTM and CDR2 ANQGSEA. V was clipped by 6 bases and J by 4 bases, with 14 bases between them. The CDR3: CSVTPGEPDTQYF. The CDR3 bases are TGCAGCGTCACACCCGGGGAACCAGATACGCAGTATTTT.

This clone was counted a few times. CDR3 in DNA: TGTGCCAGCAGCCAAATGAGTAGCGGGAGTGGTCAAGAGACCCAGTACTTC. It is translated as CASSQMSSGSGQETQYF. The rearrangement joins TRBV4-2 to TRBJ2-5; 9 nucleotides line up with TRBD2. The ends lost 2 bases at V and 2 bases at J; junction bases unmatched: 9. Germline lookup yields CDR1 LGHNA and CDR2 YNFKEQ. CDR3 length: 17 residues.

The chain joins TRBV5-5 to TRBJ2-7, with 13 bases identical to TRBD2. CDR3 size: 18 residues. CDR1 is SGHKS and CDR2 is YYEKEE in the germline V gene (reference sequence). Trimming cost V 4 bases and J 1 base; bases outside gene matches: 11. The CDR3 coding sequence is TGTGCCAGCAGCATATCCGGGACTAGCGGGACGTTGTCCTACGAGCAGTACTTC. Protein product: CASSISGTSGTLSYEQYF.

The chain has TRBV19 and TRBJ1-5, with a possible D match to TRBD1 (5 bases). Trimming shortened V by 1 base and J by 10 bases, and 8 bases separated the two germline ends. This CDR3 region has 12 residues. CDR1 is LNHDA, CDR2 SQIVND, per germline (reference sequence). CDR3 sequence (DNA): TGTGCCAGTAGTATAGTGGGGCCCCCCCAGCATTTT. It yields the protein CASSIVGPPQHF.

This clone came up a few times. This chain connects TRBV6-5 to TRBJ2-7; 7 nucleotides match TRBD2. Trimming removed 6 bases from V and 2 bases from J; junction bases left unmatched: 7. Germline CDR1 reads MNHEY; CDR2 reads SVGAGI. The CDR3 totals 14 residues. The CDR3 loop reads CASRPQRGAYEQYF. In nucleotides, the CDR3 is TGTGCCAGCAGGCCCCAGCGGGGAGCCTACGAGCAGTACTTC.

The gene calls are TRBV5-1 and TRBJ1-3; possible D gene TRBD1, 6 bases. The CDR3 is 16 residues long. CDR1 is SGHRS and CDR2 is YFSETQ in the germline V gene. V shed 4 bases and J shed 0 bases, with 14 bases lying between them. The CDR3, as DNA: TGCGCCAGCAGCGCCACCGGGACATCCTCTGGAAACACCATATATTTT. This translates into CASSATGTSSGNTIYF. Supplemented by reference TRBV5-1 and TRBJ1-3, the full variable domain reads KAGVTQTPRYLIKTRGQQVTLSCSPISGHRSVSWYQQTPGQGLQFLFEYFSETQRNKGNFPGRFSGRQFSNSRSEMNVSTLELGDSALYLCASSATGTSSGNTIYFGEGSWLTVV.

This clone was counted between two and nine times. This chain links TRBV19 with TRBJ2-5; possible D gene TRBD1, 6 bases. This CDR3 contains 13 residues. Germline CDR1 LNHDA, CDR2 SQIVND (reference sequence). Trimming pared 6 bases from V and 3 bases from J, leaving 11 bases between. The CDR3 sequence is CASRDSTEETQYF. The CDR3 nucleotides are TGTGCCAGTAGGGACAGTACCGAAGAGACCCAGTACTTC.

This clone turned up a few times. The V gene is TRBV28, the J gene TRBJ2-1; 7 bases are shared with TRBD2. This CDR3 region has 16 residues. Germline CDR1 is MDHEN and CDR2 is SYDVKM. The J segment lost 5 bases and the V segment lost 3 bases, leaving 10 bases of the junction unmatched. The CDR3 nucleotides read TGTGCCAGCAGTTTCTACCTCCGGACTAGTCACAATGAGCAGTTCTTC. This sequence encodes CASSFYLRTSHNEQFF.

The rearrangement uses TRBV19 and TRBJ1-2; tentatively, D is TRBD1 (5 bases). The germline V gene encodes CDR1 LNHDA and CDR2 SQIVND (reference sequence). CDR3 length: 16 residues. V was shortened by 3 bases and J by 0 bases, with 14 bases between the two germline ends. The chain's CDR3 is CASSINWAQANYGYTF. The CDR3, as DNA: TGTGCCAGTAGTATCAATTGGGCACAGGCTAACTATGGCTACACCTTC.

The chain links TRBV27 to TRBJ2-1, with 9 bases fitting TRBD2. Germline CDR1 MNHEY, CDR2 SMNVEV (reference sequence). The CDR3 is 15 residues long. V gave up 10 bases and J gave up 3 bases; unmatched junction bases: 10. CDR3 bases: TGTGCCACCCGGGCTAGCGGGGCCTACTACAATGAGCAGTTCTTC. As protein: CATRASGAYYNEQFF.

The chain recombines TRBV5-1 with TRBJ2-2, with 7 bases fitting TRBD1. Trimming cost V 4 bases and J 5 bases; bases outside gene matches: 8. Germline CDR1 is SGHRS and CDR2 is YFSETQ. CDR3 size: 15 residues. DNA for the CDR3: TGCGCCAGCAGCACCAGGACAGGCGCTACCGGGGAGCTGTTTTTT. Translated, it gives CASSTRTGATGELFF.

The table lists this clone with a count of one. The CDR3 is CASSLAENQPQHF. In DNA form, the CDR3 reads TGTGCCAGCAGCTTGGCAGAAAATCAGCCCCAGCATTTT. This chain joins TRBV5-5 and TRBJ1-5, with unresolved D. V was shortened by 0 bases and J by 4 bases, with 5 bases between the two germline ends. This CDR3 has 13 residues. Germline CDR1 SGHKS, CDR2 YYEKEE (reference sequence).

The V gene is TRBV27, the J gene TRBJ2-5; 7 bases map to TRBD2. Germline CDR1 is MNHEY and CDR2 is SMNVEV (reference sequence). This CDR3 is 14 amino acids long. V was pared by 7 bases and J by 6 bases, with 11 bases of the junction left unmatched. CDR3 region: CASKPLAGAQTQYF. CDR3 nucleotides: TGTGCCAGCAAACCATTAGCGGGCGCACAGACCCAGTACTTC.